This T cell receptor (beta chain) was retrieved from a study of post-analysis software for immune sequencing data. Overall study: Relapsing-remitting, secondary progressive and progressive-relapsing forms made up the multiple sclerosis disease courses.

Trimming shortened V by 8 bases and J by 2 bases, and 8 bases separated the two germline ends. This CDR3 region has 12 residues. Prepared libraries of TCR beta cDNA carried unique molecular identifiers. T cells numbering roughly 0.95 to 10 million yielded roughly 0.5 million cDNA molecules. MiXCR, run by TCRdb on the PCR reads, gives a single entry per CDR3 protein. There are approximately 570,000 distinct CDR3 sequences in the sample; 44% occur only once, and roughly 1.8% lies in the top ten. About this clonotype itself: No antigen is known for it.

The study, taken as a whole, reports: There were roughly 5 TRBV segments more frequent in patients than controls, and TRBV5-6, TRBV5-1 and TRBV20-1 were among them. Controls significantly exceeded multiple sclerosis patients in normalized Chao1 diversity. Samples sharing a preparation batch grouped tightly together when assessed by F measure.

The specimen was blood. This chain connects TRBV12-3 or TRBV12-4 to TRBJ2-3; D call uncertain. This sequence was found in a girl between 10 and 17 years old with multiple sclerosis. CDR3 coding DNA: TGTGCCAGCTCAAGGATCACAGATACGCAGTATTTT. Its translation is CASSRITDTQYF.